This T cell receptor beta chain was sequenced for a study of shared clonotypes between healthy human individuals. Notes on the study in general: Generation probability values for non-shared clonotypes were lower than those for clonotypes shared by all four donors.

Sequenced by immunoSEQ multiplex PCR; TCRdb stores in-frame clones only, minus some. The sample has roughly 1 million clones; more than 75% are singletons. A note on this clone: Its target is unknown.

The sequence derives from a man aged 18 to 29 in good health. Some clones in this sample may be carry-over from other donors' samples. Sequenced material: memory CD4+ T cells from PBMCs. The subset is: CD45RA-negative fraction.

The CDR3 nucleotides read TGCAGCGTTTTAGGGCGGTCCTACAATGAGCAGTTCTTC. This gives the protein CSVLGRSYNEQFF. The rearrangement links TRBV29-1 to TRBJ2-1; D gene ambiguous. Trimming cost V 5 bases and J 1 base, with 9 bases left between them. CDR3 length: 13 residues. Germline V lookup: CDR1 SQVTM, CDR2 ANQGSEA.